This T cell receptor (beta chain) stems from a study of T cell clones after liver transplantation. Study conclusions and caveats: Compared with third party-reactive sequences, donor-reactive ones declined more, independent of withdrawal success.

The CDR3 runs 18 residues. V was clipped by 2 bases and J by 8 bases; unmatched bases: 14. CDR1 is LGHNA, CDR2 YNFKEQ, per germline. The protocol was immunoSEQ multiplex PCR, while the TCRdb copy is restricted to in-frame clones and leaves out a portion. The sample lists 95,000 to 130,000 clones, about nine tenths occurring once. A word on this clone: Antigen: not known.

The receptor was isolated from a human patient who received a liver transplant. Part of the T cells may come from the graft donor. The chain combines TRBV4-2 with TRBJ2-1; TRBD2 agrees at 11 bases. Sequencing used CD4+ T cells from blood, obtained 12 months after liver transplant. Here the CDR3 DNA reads TGTGCCAGCAGCCAATCCTCAGGGCGTCTAGCGGGAGGAGATGAGCAGTTCTTC. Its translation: CASSQSSGRLAGGDEQFF.